This entry lists 28 T cell receptor beta chains sequenced from one sample in a study of T cell changes during pregnancy in multiple sclerosis. This table comes from immunoSEQ multiplex PCR, and its TCRdb copy is limited to in-frame clones, with some not included. Among about 70,000 clones, less than 95% were seen once, and the ten largest hold about 0.61%. The specimen was peripheral blood, collected in the third trimester of pregnancy. These receptors all stem from a female donor with multiple sclerosis, enrolled in a pregnancy study.

The chain is built from TRBV19 and TRBJ1-2; the D is unclear. The CDR3 is 17 amino acids. Germline values: CDR1 LNHDA, CDR2 SQIVND (reference sequence). V lost 0 bases to trimming and J lost 5 bases, with 19 bases between them. The CDR3 protein is CASSIDFRGAAIYGYTF. The CDR3 DNA reads as TGTGCCAGTAGTATAGATTTCCGGGGAGCCGCCATATATGGCTACACCTTC.

The chain combines TRBV19 with TRBJ1-5; 9 bases match TRBD1. Germline V CDR1 and CDR2: LNHDA, SQIVND (reference sequence). The length of the CDR3 is 16 residues. Germline trimming cut 4 bases from V and 3 bases from J; bases unmatched to any gene: 7. The chain's CDR3 is CASSTPGQGPNQPQHF. CDR3 bases: TGTGCCAGTAGTACCCCGGGACAGGGTCCCAATCAGCCCCAGCATTTT.

The chain joins TRBV4-1 to TRBJ2-1; D possibly corresponds to TRBD1 (6 bases). CDR3 length equals 16 residues. V shed 1 base and J shed 2 bases, with 12 bases lying between them. Germline V gives CDR1 MGHRA, CDR2 YSYEKL. The CDR3 DNA reads as TGCGCCAGCAGCCAAGGTACGGGACAAACCTACAATGAGCAGTTCTTC. It yields the protein CASSQGTGQTYNEQFF.

The gene calls are TRBV6-5 and TRBJ1-2, with 7 bases matching TRBD1. CDR3 length: 13 residues. CDR1 and CDR2 (germline): MNHEY, SVGAGI. V was pared by 2 bases and J by 5 bases, with 2 bases of the junction left unmatched. In DNA, the CDR3 is TGTGCCAGCAGTTACGACAGGGAGTATGGCTACACCTTC. It specifies CASSYDREYGYTF.

This chain joins TRBV19 and TRBJ2-3, with D perhaps TRBD2 (5 bases). CDR3 size: 15 residues. Trimming cost V 1 base and J 4 bases, with 12 bases left between them. CDR1 LNHDA and CDR2 SQIVND come from the germline V gene (reference sequence). CDR3: CASSIARAPSDTQYF. The CDR3 nucleotides read TGTGCCAGTAGTATAGCGAGGGCCCCTTCAGATACGCAGTATTTT. The entire variable domain, with the rest obtained from reference TRBV19 and TRBJ2-3, is as follows: DGGITQSPKYLFRKEGQNVTLSCEQNLNHDAMYWYRQDPGQGLRLIYYSQIVNDFQKGDIAEGYSVSREKKESFPLTVTSAQKNPTAFYLCASSIARAPSDTQYFGPGTRLTVL.

This clone was seen just once. The J gene is TRBJ2-5, the V gene TRBV14; the match to TRBD1 covers 9 bases. The V and J ends lost 1 base and 2 bases, in that order; junction bases with no gene match: 5. The CDR3 length is 16 residues. Per the germline V gene, CDR1 is SGHDN and CDR2 is FVKESK. CDR3 DNA: TGTGCCAGCAGCCAAGTGACAGGGGGATTGCAAGAGACCCAGTACTTC. Translating gives CASSQVTGGLQETQYF.

The chain links TRBV2 to TRBJ2-7; 9 nucleotides agree with TRBD1. Germline CDR1 SNHLY, CDR2 FYNNEI. The CDR3 is 14 residues long. With V trimmed by 6 bases and J by 2 bases, 5 bases remained unmatched. This CDR3 is CASRRQGGPYEQYF. The CDR3 DNA follows: TGTGCCAGCAGGCGACAGGGGGGGCCCTACGAGCAGTACTTC.

V is TRBV27 and J is TRBJ1-2, with D perhaps TRBD1 (5 bases). V was cut by 6 bases and J by 4 bases, with 12 bases left in between. The germline V gene encodes CDR1 MNHEY and CDR2 SMNVEV (reference sequence). This CDR3 comprises 13 residues. DNA for the CDR3: TGTGCCAGCAGCCCCGGGAGGGGCTATGGCTACACCTTC. Its protein product is CASSPGRGYGYTF.

The V gene is TRBV27, the J gene TRBJ2-3; 9 bases align to TRBD2. CDR3 length: 15 residues. Per germline, CDR1 MNHEY and CDR2 SMNVEV (reference sequence). The V gene end was trimmed by 6 bases and the J gene end by 2 bases; junction bases not matched to a gene: 6. Here the CDR3 reads CASSPLAGTTDTQYF. CDR3 in DNA: TGTGCCAGCAGCCCCCTAGCGGGGACCACAGATACGCAGTATTTT.

This clone showed up just once. The chain couples TRBV18 to TRBJ2-1; 9 bases are shared with TRBD1. This CDR3 has 17 residues. CDR1 is KGHSH, CDR2 LQKENI, per germline. Germline trimming cut 6 bases from V and 4 bases from J; bases unmatched to any gene: 13. The CDR3 here is CASSLIQQGAVYNEQFF. In nucleotides, the CDR3 is TGTGCCAGCTCTCTAATTCAACAGGGGGCAGTATACAATGAGCAGTTCTTC.

This chain connects TRBV11-2 to TRBJ1-1, with TRBD1 matching 8 bases. Per germline, CDR1 SGHAT and CDR2 FQNNGV. The CDR3 loop spans 14 amino acids. V gave up 3 bases and J gave up 5 bases; unmatched junction bases: 5. The CDR3 region has the DNA TGTGCCAGCAGCTTCGGACAGGGAGGAACTGAAGCTTTCTTT. It translates to CASSFGQGGTEAFF.

This chain connects TRBV4-3 to TRBJ2-1; perhaps TRBD2 as D (5 bases). Trimming cost V 6 bases and J 7 bases, with 31 bases left between them. The length of the CDR3 is 19 residues. Looked up from germline, CDR1 is LGHNA and CDR2 is YSLEER. DNA of the CDR3: TGCGCCAGCAGTCCGCGGGTGCGCGCTGGGGTGACCAAAAAAAATGAGCAGTTCTTC. Encoded protein: CASSPRVRAGVTKKNEQFF.

The V and J genes are TRBV19 and TRBJ1-2; D is unresolved. V lost 2 bases and J lost 2, with 9 bases in between. Germline CDR1 LNHDA, CDR2 SQIVND (reference sequence). This CDR3 comprises 14 residues. The CDR3 here is CASSISWQNYGYTF. CDR3 in DNA: TGTGCCAGTAGTATAAGTTGGCAGAACTATGGCTACACCTTC.

The table lists this clone with a count of one. The chain joins TRBV6-5 to TRBJ1-1; maybe TRBD1 (6 bases). Trimming left V 0 bases short and J 4 bases short, with 12 bases between. In germline, CDR1 is MNHEY, CDR2 SVGAGI. This CDR3 region has 15 residues. The CDR3 reads CASSYSGGLGTEAFF. In DNA form, the CDR3 reads TGTGCCAGCAGTTACTCGGGGGGGCTGGGCACTGAAGCTTTCTTT.

This rearrangement joins TRBV11-2 to TRBJ2-7; a possible D gene is TRBD1 (6 bases). The germline CDR1 and CDR2 sequences are SGHAT and FQNNGV. There are 18 residues in the CDR3. Trimming cost V 2 bases and J 3 bases, with 23 bases left between them. DNA for the CDR3: TGTGCCAGCAGCTTAACCCCCCCCTCAGGGGCGAACTACTACGAGCAGTACTTC. This sequence encodes CASSLTPPSGANYYEQYF.

The V gene is TRBV6-6, the J gene TRBJ2-3; possible D gene TRBD2, 6 bases. CDR3 length: 16 amino acids. V lost 2 bases to trimming and J lost 6 bases, with 18 bases between them. CDR1 is MNHNY and CDR2 is SVGAGI in the germline V gene (reference sequence). The CDR3, as DNA: TGTGCCAGCAGTTACGGAGTCGGGCGGGGACGGGATACGCAGTATTTT. Translating gives CASSYGVGRGRDTQYF.

The V call is TRBV19, the J call TRBJ1-5; 7 bases align to TRBD1. Trimming took 7 bases from V and 2 from J; bases not matched to a gene: 2. The CDR3 contains 13 residues. Germline CDR1 is LNHDA and CDR2 is SQIVND (reference sequence). The CDR3 DNA sequence: TGTGCCAGTATTGGACAGGGCAATCAGCCCCAGCATTTT. It specifies CASIGQGNQPQHF. The entire variable domain, with the rest obtained from reference TRBV19 and TRBJ1-5, is as follows: DGGITQSPKYLFRKEGQNVTLSCEQNLNHDAMYWYRQDPGQGLRLIYYSQIVNDFQKGDIAEGYSVSREKKESFPLTVTSAQKNPTAFYLCASIGQGNQPQHFGDGTRLSIL.

The chain uses TRBV9 and TRBJ2-1; TRBD2 agrees at 9 bases. This CDR3 spans 15 amino acids. Germline loops: CDR1 SGDLS, CDR2 YYNGEE. Germline trimming cut 0 bases from V and 4 bases from J; bases unmatched to any gene: 2. Here the CDR3 reads CASSVASGDYNEQFF. The CDR3 bases are TGTGCCAGCAGCGTAGCTAGCGGGGATTACAATGAGCAGTTCTTC. Based on the CDR3 plus reference TRBV9 and TRBJ2-1, the full variable domain is DSGVTQTPKHLITATGQRVTLRCSPRSGDLSVYWYQQSLDQGLQFLIQYYNGEERAKGNILERFSAQQFPDLHSELNLSSLELGDSALYFCASSVASGDYNEQFFGPGTRLTVL.

V usage is TRBV15 and J usage is TRBJ2-1; the D is unclear. Per the germline V gene, CDR1 is LNHNV and CDR2 is YYDKDF (reference sequence). V dropped 5 bases and J dropped 6 bases, with 20 bases sitting between them. The CDR3 length is 16 residues. CDR3: CATSGRLSIHRNEQFF. CDR3 coding DNA: TGTGCCACCAGCGGCAGACTTTCAATCCATCGCAATGAGCAGTTCTTC.

The chain employs TRBV19 and TRBJ1-4; no clear D. The CDR3 loop spans 14 amino acids. V was cut by 9 bases and J by 3 bases, with 14 bases left in between. CDR1 LNHDA and CDR2 SQIVND come from the germline V gene (reference sequence). The CDR3 coding sequence is TGTGCCAGCGGCCTTCAGGCAGCTAATGAAAAACTGTTTTTT. It translates to CASGLQAANEKLFF.

The chain couples TRBV5-6 to TRBJ1-2, with D maybe TRBD1 (6 bases). CDR1 is SGHDT and CDR2 is YYEEEE in the germline V gene. The germline V and J ends were trimmed by 0 bases and 0 bases, with 15 bases remaining between them. This CDR3 contains 17 residues. The CDR3 sequence is CASSLVFRTGSNYGYTF. CDR3 nucleotide sequence: TGTGCCAGCAGCTTGGTTTTCCGTACAGGGTCTAACTATGGCTACACCTTC.

This rearrangement joins TRBV19 to TRBJ1-1, with TRBD1 matching over 8 bases. The V gene end was trimmed by 4 bases and the J gene end by 3 bases; junction bases not matched to a gene: 4. Germline lookup yields CDR1 LNHDA and CDR2 SQIVND (reference sequence). CDR3 length: 14 amino acids. CDR3 amino acids: CASSRRTGHTEAFF. CDR3 DNA: TGTGCCAGTAGTAGAAGGACAGGGCACACTGAAGCTTTCTTT.

V and J are TRBV18 and TRBJ1-6; possibly TRBD1 for D (5 bases). Trimming removed 10 bases at V and 9 bases at J, with 10 bases between. Germline loops: CDR1 KGHSH, CDR2 LQKENI. This CDR3 region has 11 residues. The CDR3 DNA follows: TGTGCCACTCCAGGGTGTTCACCCCTCCACTTT. Translating gives CATPGCSPLHF.

V usage is TRBV19 and J usage is TRBJ2-1; D is perhaps TRBD1 (6 bases). Trimming removed 4 bases from V and 6 bases from J, with 10 bases in between. CDR1 is LNHDA, CDR2 SQIVND, per germline (reference sequence). The CDR3 extends over 13 amino acids. The CDR3 nucleotides are TGTGCCAGTAGTAACAGGGCGGGCAATGAGCAGTTCTTC. It translates to CASSNRAGNEQFF.

This clone was seen a single time. The chain recombines TRBV18 with TRBJ1-1; D is uncertain. The ends were cut back, 2 bases at V and 1 base at J, with 5 bases in the middle. The CDR3 length is 13 residues. The V gene's germline CDR1 is KGHSH and CDR2 LQKENI. The CDR3 loop is CASSPGQNTEAFF. The CDR3, as DNA: TGTGCCAGCTCACCAGGGCAGAACACTGAAGCTTTCTTT.

The rearrangement joins TRBV7-9 to TRBJ2-1, with 7 nucleotides matching TRBD1. The CDR3 is 13 residues long. The trim removed 7 bases at V and 7 bases at J, leaving 7 bases unmatched. CDR1 SEHNR and CDR2 FQNEAQ come from the germline V gene (reference sequence). The CDR3 DNA reads TGTGCCAGCACCAAAGGACAGGTTAATGAGCAGTTCTTC. It specifies CASTKGQVNEQFF. The full variable domain, its missing parts supplied by reference TRBV7-9 and TRBJ2-1, is DTGVSQNPRHKITKRGQNVTFRCDPISEHNRLYWYRQTLGQGPEFLTYFQNEAQLEKSRLLSDRFSAERPKGSFSTLEIQRTEQGDSAMYLCASTKGQVNEQFFGPGTRLTVL.

The chain is built from TRBV18 and TRBJ1-2; a possible D gene is TRBD1 (6 bases). Trimming removed 6 bases at V and 6 bases at J, with 14 bases between. Per the germline V gene, CDR1 is KGHSH and CDR2 is LQKENI. This CDR3 comprises 13 residues. The CDR3 nucleotides read TGTGCCAGCTCTCAAGACAGGAAAAATGGCTACACCTTC. It encodes CASSQDRKNGYTF. Variable domain in full (rest from reference TRBV18 and TRBJ1-2): NAGVMQNPRHLVRRRGQEARLRCSPMKGHSHVYWYRQLPEEGLKFMVYLQKENIIDESGMPKERFSAEFPKEGPSILRIQQVVRGDSAAYFCASSQDRKNGYTFGSGTRLTVV.

This chain joins TRBV9 and TRBJ1-2; 9 bases map to TRBD1. Germline V gives CDR1 SGDLS, CDR2 YYNGEE. The CDR3 is 13 residues long. The ends lost 5 bases at V and 6 bases at J; junction bases unmatched: 5. The CDR3 sequence is CASRGGQGDGYTF. Written as DNA, the CDR3 is TGTGCCAGCAGGGGGGGACAGGGTGATGGCTACACCTTC.